This T cell receptor (beta chain) was profiled in a study of T cell repertoires in cytomegalovirus infection. Study overall: TCR beta signatures that were public indicated CMV infection and matching HLA type.

The CDR3 loop spans 15 amino acids. Losses at the gene ends were 0 bases for V and 9 bases for J; bases not matched to a gene: 6. Germline V lookup: CDR1 LNHNV, CDR2 YYDKDF (reference sequence). From the reads, TCRdb called clonotypes with MiXCR, one entry per CDR3 protein. The repertoire holds 800,000 to 950,000 distinct CDR3 sequences, with 30% to 35% as singletons. Remarks on this clonotype: Its specificity is not known.

This specimen was cultured CD8+ T cells from PBMCs, taken from culture after CMV antigen stimulation. The rearrangement joins TRBV15 to TRBJ2-1; 9 bases are a match to TRBD2. This clonotype was sampled from a human donor in good health (CMV status not recorded). Some clones in this sample may be carry-over from other donors' samples. The CDR3 reads CATSRDRGLAGEQFF. In DNA form, the CDR3 reads TGTGCCACCAGCAGAGATCGGGGACTAGCTGGTGAGCAGTTCTTC.